This T cell receptor beta chain was obtained from a study of technical replicates of blood from a few donors. Generated by immunoSEQ multiplex PCR, the TCRdb table keeps only in-frame clones and is missing some. The sample carries tens of thousands of clones, 93% recorded once. The V end was cut by 1 base, the J end by 4 bases, with 20 bases between. The CDR3 runs 17 residues. The germline CDR1 and CDR2 sequences are GTSNPN and SVGIG (reference sequence). This clone was recorded a few times. This receptor was taken from a human donor in good health. Sequencing was carried out using T cells isolated from PBMCs. This chain links TRBV30 with TRBJ1-5; D is perhaps TRBD1 (6 bases). CDR3 sequence reads: CAWSAKGHNRFNQPQHF. In DNA form, the CDR3 reads TGTGCCTGGAGTGCTAAGGGACATAACCGTTTTAATCAGCCCCAGCATTTT.